The 26 T cell receptor beta chains presented below share a single source sample, sequenced in a study of cytotoxic CD8 clonotypes in ibrutinib-treated CLL (dated by TCRdb to the early 2020s). Libraries were built with the immunoSEQ multiplex PCR assay. TCRdb re-hosts the immuneACCESS table, in-frame sequences only. Its copies lack some clones; in the studies checked, an unresolved V gene accounts for under half of them, and the cause for the rest is not known. Recorded for this sample are more than 200,000 clones; roughly three quarters of them occurred a single time. The ten largest clonotypes hold more than 4.5% of the sample. Explained via the paper, the time point label denotes: about 11 months on ibrutinib. Sample: PBMCs, taken after 12 months of ibrutinib treatment. The source of these receptors is a human donor with chronic lymphocytic leukemia.

This clone occurred a few times. CDR3 sequence reads: CASSLSLGLNTEAFF. In DNA, the CDR3 is TGTGCCAGCAGCTTATCTTTAGGCCTGAACACTGAAGCTTTCTTT. V gene TRBV7-3 combines with J gene TRBJ1-1; no reliable D call. The CDR3 contains 15 residues. CDR1 and CDR2 (germline): SGHTA, FQGTGA. Between the trimmed V and J ends, which lost 2 bases and 0 bases, there was a span of 10 bases.

This clone was detected a few times. This chain connects TRBV30 to TRBJ1-2, with D unresolved. Trimming stripped 0 bases from V and 6 bases from J, with 11 bases between. Per the germline V gene, CDR1 is GTSNPN and CDR2 is SVGIG (reference sequence). The CDR3 is made up of 13 amino acids. The DNA of the CDR3 is TGTGCCTGGAGTGTAACGGGGAGGGATGGCTACACCTTC. Translation gives CAWSVTGRDGYTF. Combining the CDR3 with reference TRBV30 and TRBJ1-2 gives the whole variable domain SQTIHQWPATLVQPVGSPLSLECTVEGTSNPNLYWYRQAAGRGLQLLFYSVGIGQISSEVPQNLSASRPQDRQFILSSKKLLLSDSGFYLCAWSVTGRDGYTFGSGTRLTVV.

This rearrangement joins TRBV6-6 to TRBJ2-3, with 9 bases fitting TRBD1. The length of the CDR3 is 15 residues. Germline trimming cut 4 bases from V and 6 bases from J; bases unmatched to any gene: 8. Germline CDR1 reads MNHNY; CDR2 reads SVGAGI (reference sequence). The CDR3 DNA sequence: TGTGCCAGCAGTTCGCCCGGACAGGGGAAGGATACGCAGTATTTT. It is translated as CASSSPGQGKDTQYF.

This clone appeared a single time. This rearrangement joins TRBV7-6 to TRBJ1-1, with unresolved D. The CDR3 totals 11 residues. The V gene lost 7 bases and the J gene lost 11 bases, with 14 bases spanning the gap. CDR1 and CDR2 (germline): SGHVS, FNYEAQ. The CDR3 region is CASTFGPSAFF. As DNA, the CDR3 is TGTGCCAGCACCTTTGGGCCTTCTGCTTTCTTT.

The rearrangement joins TRBV19 to TRBJ2-2; the match to TRBD1 covers 7 bases. This CDR3 comprises 16 residues. Germline CDR1 and CDR2: LNHDA and SQIVND (reference sequence). J gave up 2 bases and V 3 bases, and 6 bases lay outside the gene matches. The CDR3: CASSIFQGVNTGELFF. The CDR3 region has the DNA TGTGCCAGTAGTATTTTCCAGGGGGTAAACACCGGGGAGCTGTTTTTT.

CDR3: CASSLDREGYGYTF. DNA of the CDR3: TGTGCCAGCAGCCTTGACAGGGAGGGCTATGGCTACACCTTC. V and J are TRBV13 and TRBJ1-2, with 7 bases identical to TRBD1. J lost 4 bases, V lost 5 bases, and 7 bases had no gene match. Germline CDR1 and CDR2: PRHDT and FYEKMQ (reference sequence). The CDR3 has 14 amino acids. Combining the CDR3 with reference TRBV13 and TRBJ1-2 gives the whole variable domain AAGVIQSPRHLIKEKRETATLKCYPIPRHDTVYWYQQGPGQDPQFLISFYEKMQSDKGSIPDRFSAQQFSDYHSELNMSSLELGDSALYFCASSLDREGYGYTFGSGTRLTVV.

V usage is TRBV30 and J usage is TRBJ1-4; D call uncertain. Germline CDR1 is GTSNPN and CDR2 is SVGIG (reference sequence). CDR3 length equals 13 residues. With 3 bases removed from V and 8 bases from J, the gap between germline ends came to 13 bases. DNA of the CDR3: TGTGCCTGGAGAGGCACCTTGGGGGAAAAACTGTTTTTT. Amino acid sequence: CAWRGTLGEKLFF.

The sample holds one count of this clone. This rearrangement joins TRBV28 to TRBJ1-1; a weak D match, TRBD1 (6 bases). The CDR3 has 14 amino acids. CDR1 MDHEN and CDR2 SYDVKM come from the germline V gene. V was trimmed by 5 bases and J by 3 bases, leaving 13 bases between them. The CDR3 loop is CASSPQGGDTEAFF. The CDR3, as DNA: TGTGCCAGCAGTCCACAGGGCGGGGACACTGAAGCTTTCTTT. Full variable domain (rest looked up from reference TRBV28 and TRBJ1-1): DVKVTQSSRYLVKRTGEKVFLECVQDMDHENMFWYRQDPGLGLRLIYFSYDVKMKEKGDIPEGYSVSREKKERFSLILESASTNQTSMYLCASSPQGGDTEAFFGQGTRLTVV.

The chain links TRBV28 to TRBJ2-7, with D possibly being TRBD1 (6 bases). This CDR3 has 12 residues. Trimming removed 7 bases at V and 6 bases at J, with 13 bases between. Germline CDR1 MDHEN, CDR2 SYDVKM. This CDR3 is CASTDRDTEQYF. In DNA, the CDR3 is TGTGCCAGCACCGATCGGGACACCGAGCAGTACTTC.

The V call is TRBV9, the J call TRBJ1-2, with TRBD1 matching 10 bases. CDR1 is SGDLS, CDR2 YYNGEE, per germline. The junction had 5 bases not matched to a gene; V was cut back by 3 bases and J by 6 bases. The CDR3 covers 14 residues. CDR3 in DNA: TGTGCCAGCAGCGGACAGACAGGGGGCAATGGCTACACCTTC. This sequence encodes CASSGQTGGNGYTF.

The chain carries TRBV10-1 and TRBJ2-3; a possible D gene is TRBD2 (7 bases). Germline lookup yields CDR1 WNHNN and CDR2 SYGVQD (reference sequence). The CDR3 is 15 amino acids. V was pared by 0 bases and J by 3 bases, with 10 bases between. The CDR3 reads CASSESGGRTDTQYF. Here the CDR3 DNA reads TGCGCCAGCAGTGAGTCGGGGGGGCGTACAGATACGCAGTATTTT.

The genes are TRBV7-9 and TRBJ1-5, with 8 bases lining up with TRBD1. The V segment lost 1 base and the J segment 4 bases; nucleotides outside the gene matches: 6. This CDR3 has 16 amino acids. Germline CDR1 SEHNR, CDR2 FQNEAQ (reference sequence). The chain's CDR3 is CASSLDQGAGNQPQHF. The CDR3 nucleotides are TGTGCCAGCAGCTTAGATCAGGGGGCCGGGAATCAGCCCCAGCATTTT.

The chain uses TRBV5-1 and TRBJ2-7, with 7 bases aligning to TRBD1. The germline V gene has CDR1 SGHRS and CDR2 YFSETQ. V lost 4 bases to trimming and J lost 5 bases; unmatched junction nucleotides: 15. The CDR3 is made up of 16 amino acids. Written as DNA, the CDR3 is TGCGCCAGCAGCGCAGACAGGGTACTGGGGATCCACGAGCAGTACTTC. Translated, it gives CASSADRVLGIHEQYF.

The chain employs TRBV29-1 and TRBJ2-7; TRBD1 agrees at 10 bases. Germline loops: CDR1 SQVTM, CDR2 ANQGSEA. The CDR3 contains 14 residues. V gave up 5 bases and J gave up 6 bases; unmatched junction bases: 10. CDR3 nucleotide sequence: TGCAGCGTTAGGGACAGGGGTACTGCTGCCGAGCAGTACTTC. Protein sequence: CSVRDRGTAAEQYF.

The V gene is TRBV7-9, the J gene TRBJ1-5; D unresolved. The V end lost 8 bases, the J end lost 2 bases, and 10 bases lay between the germline ends. This CDR3 is built from 13 residues. Per the germline V gene, CDR1 is SEHNR and CDR2 is FQNEAQ (reference sequence). The CDR3 DNA is TGTGCCAGCCAAAATGCGGGCAATCAGCCCCAGCATTTT. It yields the protein CASQNAGNQPQHF. The whole variable domain, filled in from reference TRBV7-9 and TRBJ1-5, reads DTGVSQNPRHKITKRGQNVTFRCDPISEHNRLYWYRQTLGQGPEFLTYFQNEAQLEKSRLLSDRFSAERPKGSFSTLEIQRTEQGDSAMYLCASQNAGNQPQHFGDGTRLSIL.

The rearrangement joins TRBV5-1 to TRBJ2-7; D unclear. Germline V gene lookup returns CDR1 SGHRS and CDR2 YFSETQ. The germline V and J ends were trimmed by 2 bases and 0 bases, with 9 bases remaining between them. The CDR3 is 14 amino acids. DNA for the CDR3: TGCGCCAGCAGCTTTGACGGTGGCTCCTACGAGCAGTACTTC. Protein sequence: CASSFDGGSYEQYF.

A few counts support this clone. The chain uses TRBV30 and TRBJ2-3, with 9 bases lining up with TRBD2. The CDR3 runs to 13 residues. CDR1 is GTSNPN, CDR2 SVGIG, per germline (reference sequence). J was trimmed by 8 bases and V by 5 bases; bases with no gene match: 8. Here the CDR3 DNA reads TGTGCCTGGGTAACGGCGGGGGGGGTTACGCAGTATTTT. It encodes CAWVTAGGVTQYF. The entire variable domain, with the rest obtained from reference TRBV30 and TRBJ2-3, is as follows: SQTIHQWPATLVQPVGSPLSLECTVEGTSNPNLYWYRQAAGRGLQLLFYSVGIGQISSEVPQNLSASRPQDRQFILSSKKLLLSDSGFYLCAWVTAGGVTQYFGPGTRLTVL.

This clone was found a few times. The CDR3: CAWSKQAYNQPQHF. CDR3 DNA sequence: TGTGCCTGGAGTAAACAGGCCTATAATCAGCCCCAGCATTTT. The chain employs TRBV30 and TRBJ1-5, with D possibly TRBD1 on 5 matching bases. CDR1 and CDR2 from the germline V gene are GTSNPN and SVGIG (reference sequence). This CDR3 spans 14 amino acids. Trimming stripped 2 bases from V and 4 bases from J, with 12 bases between.

The V gene is TRBV30, the J gene TRBJ1-5; no clear D. The CDR3 has 15 residues. Trimming cost V 2 bases and J 0 bases, with 11 bases left between them. The germline V gene has CDR1 GTSNPN and CDR2 SVGIG (reference sequence). The CDR3 region has the DNA TGTGCCTGGAGTAGTCCGTATAGTAGCAATCAGCCCCAGCATTTT. This sequence encodes CAWSSPYSSNQPQHF.

V usage is TRBV9 and J usage is TRBJ1-3; D possibly corresponds to TRBD1 (6 bases). From germline, CDR1 is SGDLS and CDR2 YYNGEE. The CDR3 sequence is 17 residues long. The V gene lost 0 bases and the J gene lost 2 bases, with 15 bases spanning the gap. CDR3 in amino acids: CASSVGGGRGPGNTIYF. For the CDR3, the DNA is TGTGCCAGCAGCGTAGGGGGGGGCAGAGGTCCTGGAAACACCATATATTTT.

This chain uses TRBV11-2 with TRBJ2-7; 8 positions match TRBD2. From germline, CDR1 is SGHAT and CDR2 FQNNGV. V shed 7 bases and J 3 bases; nucleotides not matched to a gene: 11. The CDR3 loop spans 15 amino acids. The CDR3 DNA reads as TGTGCCAGCACCGATAGCGGGATAACTATCTACGAGCAGTACTTC. This translates into CASTDSGITIYEQYF. Filled out from reference TRBV11-2 and TRBJ2-7, the complete variable domain reads EAGVAQSPRYKIIEKRQSVAFWCNPISGHATLYWYQQILGQGPKLLIQFQNNGVVDDSQLPKDRFSAERLKGVDSTLKIQPAKLEDSAVYLCASTDSGITIYEQYFGPGTRLTVT.

CDR3 coding DNA: TGTGCCAGTAGTAACCCGGGAGGCGCCGTCAATGAGCAGTTCTTC. This translates into CASSNPGGAVNEQFF. The chain carries TRBV19 and TRBJ2-1; 7 nucleotides line up with TRBD2. Germline assignment: CDR1 LNHDA and CDR2 SQIVND (reference sequence). The V and J ends lost 4 bases and 6 bases, in that order; junction bases with no gene match: 9. The CDR3 length is 15 residues.

This clone was observed a few times. The chain combines TRBV25-1 with TRBJ1-4, with no clear D. The V gene lost 1 base and the J gene lost 13 bases, with 13 bases spanning the gap. Per the germline V gene, CDR1 is MGHDK and CDR2 is SYGVNS. The length of the CDR3 is 13 residues. CDR3 DNA sequence: TGTGCCAGCAGTGAATTGGGGATGGGTCGACTGTTTTTT. Its protein product is CASSELGMGRLFF. The full variable domain, its missing parts supplied by reference TRBV25-1 and TRBJ1-4, is EADIYQTPRYLVIGTGKKITLECSQTMGHDKMYWYQQDPGMELHLIHYSYGVNSTEKGDLSSESTVSRIRTEHFPLTLESARPSHTSQYLCASSELGMGRLFFGSGTQLSVL.

The chain uses TRBV9 and TRBJ2-1; 9 nucleotides match TRBD2. The CDR3 extends over 15 amino acids. V dropped 2 bases and J dropped 7; count of bases not matched to a gene: 7. The germline V gene encodes CDR1 SGDLS and CDR2 YYNGEE. In nucleotides, the CDR3 is TGTGCCAGCAGCGTTGGGGGAACTAGCGGGAATGAGCAGTTCTTC. The encoded protein is CASSVGGTSGNEQFF. Supplemented by reference TRBV9 and TRBJ2-1, the full variable domain reads DSGVTQTPKHLITATGQRVTLRCSPRSGDLSVYWYQQSLDQGLQFLIQYYNGEERAKGNILERFSAQQFPDLHSELNLSSLELGDSALYFCASSVGGTSGNEQFFGPGTRLTVL.

The V and J genes are TRBV5-1 and TRBJ2-7; D may be TRBD2 (5 bases). CDR1 and CDR2 (germline): SGHRS, YFSETQ. This CDR3 has 11 residues. V lost 2 bases and J 6 bases, leaving 6 bases between the germline ends. The CDR3 region is CASSFSGEQYF. DNA for the CDR3: TGCGCCAGCAGCTTCAGCGGCGAGCAGTACTTC.

The rearrangement links TRBV30 to TRBJ1-2; tentatively, D is TRBD1 (5 bases). The V end lost 5 bases, the J end lost 8 bases, and 15 bases lay between the germline ends. CDR3 length: 12 amino acids. CDR1 is GTSNPN and CDR2 is SVGIG in the germline V gene (reference sequence). The CDR3 DNA reads TGTGCCTGGGAGACGGGGACCCACGGCTACACCTTC. As protein: CAWETGTHGYTF.